This TCR beta chain was recovered during a study of cytomegalovirus exposure and HLA in healthy donors. Study-wide findings and caveats: Some TCR beta chains (about 180 of them) were listed as cytomegalovirus-associated.

Use of 60 Vbeta and 13 Jbeta primers characterized the PCR. Assay used: immunoSEQ multiplex PCR; TCRdb lists only in-frame clones, some missing. Among 150,000 to 200,000 clones listed, around four fifths were seen once. With respect to this clone: Its target is unknown.

Trimming shortened V by 5 bases and J by 5 bases, and 22 bases separated the two germline ends. The length of the CDR3 is 17 residues. Germline CDR1 MDHEN, CDR2 SYDVKM. The TCR originated in a man aged 18 to 30 in good health and CMV-seropositive. Specimen: PBMCs. V is TRBV28 and J is TRBJ2-1; D perhaps matches TRBD2 (6 bases). This CDR3 reads CASSPSPSGLIHNEQFF. CDR3 in DNA: TGTGCCAGCAGTCCCTCCCCAAGCGGGCTGATTCACAATGAGCAGTTCTTC.